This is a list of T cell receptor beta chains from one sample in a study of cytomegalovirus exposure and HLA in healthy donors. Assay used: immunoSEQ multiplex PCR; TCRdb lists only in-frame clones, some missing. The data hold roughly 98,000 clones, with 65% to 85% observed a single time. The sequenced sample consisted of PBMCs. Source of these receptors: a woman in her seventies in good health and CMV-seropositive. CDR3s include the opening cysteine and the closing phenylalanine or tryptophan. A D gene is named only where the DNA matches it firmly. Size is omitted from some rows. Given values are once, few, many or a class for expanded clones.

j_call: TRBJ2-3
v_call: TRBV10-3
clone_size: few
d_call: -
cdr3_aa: CAISGGGEDTQYF
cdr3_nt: TGTGCCATCAGTGGGGGCGGGGAAGATACGCAGTATTTT

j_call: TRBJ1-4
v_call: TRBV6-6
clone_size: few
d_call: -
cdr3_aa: CASVAGARSEKLFF
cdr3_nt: TGTGCCAGCGTGGCAGGGGCGCGGAGTGAAAAACTGTTTTTT

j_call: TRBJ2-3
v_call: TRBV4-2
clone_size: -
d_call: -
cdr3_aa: CASSQDFLGTDTQYF
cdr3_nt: TGTGCCAGCAGCCAAGATTTTCTAGGCACAGATACGCAGTATTTT

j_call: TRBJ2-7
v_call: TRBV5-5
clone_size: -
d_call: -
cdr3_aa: CASSTVYEQYF
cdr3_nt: TGTGCCAGCAGCACTGTATACGAGCAGTACTTC

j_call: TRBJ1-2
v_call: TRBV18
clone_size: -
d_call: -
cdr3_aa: CASSPPSGGNYYGYTF
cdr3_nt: TGTGCCAGCTCACCACCGTCGGGGGGGAATTACTATGGCTACACCTTC

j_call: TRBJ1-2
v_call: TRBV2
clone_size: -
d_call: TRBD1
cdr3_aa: CASRDRGANYGYTF
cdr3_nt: TGTGCCAGCAGGGACAGGGGCGCTAACTATGGCTACACCTTC

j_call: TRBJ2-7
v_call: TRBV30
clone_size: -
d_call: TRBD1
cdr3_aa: CAWSGYRDSSYEQYF
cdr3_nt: TGTGCCTGGAGTGGATACCGGGACAGCTCCTACGAGCAGTACTTC

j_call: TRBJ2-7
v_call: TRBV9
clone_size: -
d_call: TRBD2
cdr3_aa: CASSVDLAGSYEQYF
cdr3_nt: TGTGCCAGCAGCGTAGATCTAGCGGGATCCTACGAGCAGTACTTC

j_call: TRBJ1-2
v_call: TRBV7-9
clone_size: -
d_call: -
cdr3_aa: CASSGVNSDYGYTF
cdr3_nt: TGTGCCAGCAGCGGAGTCAATTCTGACTATGGCTACACCTTC

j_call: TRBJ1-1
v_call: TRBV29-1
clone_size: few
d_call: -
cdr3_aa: CSGLGGTEAFF
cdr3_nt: TGCAGCGGGCTCGGGGGAACTGAAGCTTTCTTT

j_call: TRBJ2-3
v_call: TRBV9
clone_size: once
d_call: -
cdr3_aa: CASSPTALGGGSTDTQYF
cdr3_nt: TGTGCCAGCAGCCCGACGGCCCTAGGTGGGGGGAGCACAGATACGCAGTATTTT

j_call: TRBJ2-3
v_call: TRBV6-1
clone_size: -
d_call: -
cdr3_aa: CASSLAGDAQYF
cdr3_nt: TGTGCCAGCAGCTTAGCTGGAGATGCGCAGTATTTT

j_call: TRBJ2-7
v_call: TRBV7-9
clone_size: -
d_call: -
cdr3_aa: CASRVRGEQYF
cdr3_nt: TGTGCCAGCAGGGTTAGAGGCGAGCAGTACTTC

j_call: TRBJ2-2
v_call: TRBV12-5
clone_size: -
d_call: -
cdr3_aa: CASGLVRGGANTGELFF
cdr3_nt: TGTGCTAGTGGTTTGGTACGTGGAGGAGCGAACACCGGGGAGCTGTTTTTT

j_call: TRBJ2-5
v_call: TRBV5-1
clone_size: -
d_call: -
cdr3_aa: CASSLDYGGLPKKETQYF
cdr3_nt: TGCGCCAGCAGCTTGGATTACGGGGGACTTCCTAAGAAAGAGACCCAGTACTTC

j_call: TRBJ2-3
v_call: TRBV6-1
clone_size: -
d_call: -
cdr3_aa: CASSEAGLGSTDTQYF
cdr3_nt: TGTGCCAGCAGTGAAGCGGGGCTAGGATCCACAGATACGCAGTATTTT

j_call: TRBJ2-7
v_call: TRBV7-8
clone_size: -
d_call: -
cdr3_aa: CASSLALRYEQYF
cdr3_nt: TGTGCCAGCAGCTTAGCGTTGCGTTACGAGCAGTACTTC

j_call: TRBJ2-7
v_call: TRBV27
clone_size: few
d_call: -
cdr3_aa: CASSLRGARIYEQYF
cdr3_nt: TGTGCCAGCAGTTTACGGGGTGCCCGTATCTACGAGCAGTACTTC

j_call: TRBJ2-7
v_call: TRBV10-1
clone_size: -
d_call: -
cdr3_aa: CASSADRRYEQYF
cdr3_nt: TGCGCCAGCAGTGCAGACAGGAGATACGAGCAGTACTTC

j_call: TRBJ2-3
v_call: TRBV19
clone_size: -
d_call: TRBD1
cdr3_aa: CASSPGQAEGTDTQYF
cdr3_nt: TGTGCCAGTAGTCCGGGACAGGCGGAAGGCACAGATACGCAGTATTTT

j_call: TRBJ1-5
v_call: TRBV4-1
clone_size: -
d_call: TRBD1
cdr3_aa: CASSQVGQGKGQPQHF
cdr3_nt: TGCGCCAGCAGCCAAGTGGGACAGGGGAAGGGACAGCCCCAGCATTTT

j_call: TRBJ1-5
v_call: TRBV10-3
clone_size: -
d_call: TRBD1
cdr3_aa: CAIRPGQGGQPQHF
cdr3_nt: TGTGCCATCAGACCGGGACAGGGAGGCCAGCCCCAGCATTTT

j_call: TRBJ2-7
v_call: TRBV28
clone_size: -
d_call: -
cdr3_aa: CASSLGQTSYEQYF
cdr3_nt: TGTGCCAGCAGTTTAGGGCAGACCTCCTACGAGCAGTACTTC

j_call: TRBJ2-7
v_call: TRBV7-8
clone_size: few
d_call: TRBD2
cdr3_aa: CASSPWTGLAVYEQYF
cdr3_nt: TGTGCCAGCAGCCCCTGGACGGGACTAGCAGTCTACGAGCAGTACTTC

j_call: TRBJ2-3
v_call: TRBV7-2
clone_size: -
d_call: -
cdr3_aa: CASSPRGVTSTDTQYF
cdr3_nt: TGTGCCAGCAGCCCCAGGGGGGTCACTAGCACAGATACGCAGTATTTT

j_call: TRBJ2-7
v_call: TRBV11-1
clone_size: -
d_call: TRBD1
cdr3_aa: CASSSRLIGQGVYEQYF
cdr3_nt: TGTGCCAGCAGCTCAAGGTTGATTGGACAGGGGGTTTACGAGCAGTACTTC

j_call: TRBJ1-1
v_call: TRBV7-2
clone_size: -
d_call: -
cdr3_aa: CASSTHMNTEAFF
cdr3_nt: TGTGCCAGCAGCACACATATGAACACTGAAGCTTTCTTT

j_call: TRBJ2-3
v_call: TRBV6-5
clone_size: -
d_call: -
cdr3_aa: CASTQEGGGTDTQYF
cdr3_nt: TGTGCCAGCACCCAGGAGGGTGGCGGAACAGATACGCAGTATTTT

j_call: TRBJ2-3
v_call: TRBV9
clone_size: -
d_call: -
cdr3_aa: CASSVALQGARDTQYF
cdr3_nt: TGTGCCAGCAGCGTAGCCTTACAGGGAGCTCGAGATACGCAGTATTTT

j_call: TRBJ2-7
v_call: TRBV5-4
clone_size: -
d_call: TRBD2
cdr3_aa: CASSSAGGHEQYF
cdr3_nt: TGTGCCAGCAGCTCAGCGGGAGGGCACGAGCAGTACTTC

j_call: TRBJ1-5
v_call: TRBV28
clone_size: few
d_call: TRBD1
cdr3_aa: CASSIIDGWGQGTNNQPQHF
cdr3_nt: TGTGCCAGCAGTATTATCGACGGTTGGGGACAGGGAACAAATAATCAGCCCCAGCATTTT

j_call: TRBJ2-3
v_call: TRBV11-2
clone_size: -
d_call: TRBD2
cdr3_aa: CASSLASGRRADTQYF
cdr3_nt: TGTGCCAGCAGCTTAGCTAGCGGGAGGAGGGCAGATACGCAGTATTTT

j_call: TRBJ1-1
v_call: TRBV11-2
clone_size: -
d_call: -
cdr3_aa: CASSSVTENTEAFF
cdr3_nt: TGTGCCAGCAGCTCAGTGACAGAGAACACTGAAGCTTTCTTT

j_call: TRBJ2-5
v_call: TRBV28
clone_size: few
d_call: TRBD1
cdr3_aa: CASSTGTGGGGPQETQYF
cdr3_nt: TGTGCCAGCAGCACCGGGACAGGGGGCGGAGGTCCGCAAGAGACCCAGTACTTC

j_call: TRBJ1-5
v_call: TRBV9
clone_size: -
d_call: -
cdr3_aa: CASSVDDSHQPQHF
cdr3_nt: TGTGCCAGCAGCGTAGACGACAGTCATCAGCCCCAGCATTTT

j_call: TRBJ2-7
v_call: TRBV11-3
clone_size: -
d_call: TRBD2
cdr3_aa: CASGTSGTLEQYF
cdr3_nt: TGTGCCAGCGGGACTAGCGGTACTCTCGAGCAGTACTTC

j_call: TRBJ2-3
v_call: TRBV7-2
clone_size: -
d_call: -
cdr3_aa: CASSLGSSVAQYF
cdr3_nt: TGTGCCAGCAGCTTAGGTTCGTCCGTAGCGCAGTATTTT

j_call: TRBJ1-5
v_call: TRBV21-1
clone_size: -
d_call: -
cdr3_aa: CASSKEIRRTGRAEWEYQPQHF
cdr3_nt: TGTGCCAGCAGCAAAGAAATAAGAAGGACAGGTCGAGCAGAGTGGGAGTATCAGCCCCAGCATTTT

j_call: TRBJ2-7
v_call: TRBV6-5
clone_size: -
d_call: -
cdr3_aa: CASSYHRDTSYEQYF
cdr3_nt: TGTGCCAGCAGTTACCACCGGGACACCTCCTACGAGCAGTACTTC

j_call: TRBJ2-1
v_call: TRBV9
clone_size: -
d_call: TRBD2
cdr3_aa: CASSSPGSGISEQFF
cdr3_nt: TGTGCCAGCAGCTCTCCTGGTAGCGGGATCAGTGAGCAGTTCTTC

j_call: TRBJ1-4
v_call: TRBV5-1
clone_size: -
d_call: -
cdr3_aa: CASSHGTINEKLFF
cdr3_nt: TGCGCCAGCAGCCACGGGACTATCAATGAAAAACTGTTTTTT

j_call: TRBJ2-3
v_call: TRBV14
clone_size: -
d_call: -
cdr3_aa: CASSQDQGFSTDTQYF
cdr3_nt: TGTGCCAGCAGCCAAGACCAGGGATTCAGCACAGATACGCAGTATTTT